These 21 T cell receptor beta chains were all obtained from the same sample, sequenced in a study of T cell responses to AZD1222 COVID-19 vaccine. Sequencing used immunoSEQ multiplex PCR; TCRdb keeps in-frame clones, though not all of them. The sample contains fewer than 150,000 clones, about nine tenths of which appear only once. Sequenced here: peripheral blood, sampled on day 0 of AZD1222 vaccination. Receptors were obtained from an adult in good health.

Here the CDR3 DNA reads TGTGCTAGTTCTGATGAGGGGCCAGGGGTCATGAACACTGAAGCTTTCTTT. It yields the protein CASSDEGPGVMNTEAFF. The chain combines TRBV12-5 with TRBJ1-1; tentatively, D is TRBD1 (6 bases). Germline values: CDR1 LGHNT, CDR2 FRNRAP. The CDR3 spans 17 residues. V lost 8 bases and J lost 0, with 22 bases in between.

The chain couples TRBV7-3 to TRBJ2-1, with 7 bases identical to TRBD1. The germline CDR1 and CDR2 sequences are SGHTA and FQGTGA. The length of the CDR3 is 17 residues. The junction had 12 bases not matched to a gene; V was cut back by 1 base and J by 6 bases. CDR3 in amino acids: CASSLRDSPSKANEQFF. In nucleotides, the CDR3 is TGTGCCAGCAGCTTAAGGGACAGCCCCTCTAAAGCCAATGAGCAGTTCTTC.

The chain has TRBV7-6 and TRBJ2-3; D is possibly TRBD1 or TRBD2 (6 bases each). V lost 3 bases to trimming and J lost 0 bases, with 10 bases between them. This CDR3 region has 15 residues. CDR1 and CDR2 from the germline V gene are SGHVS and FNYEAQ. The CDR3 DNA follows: TGTGCCAGCAGCTTGAGGGGGACTAGCACAGATACGCAGTATTTT. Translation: CASSLRGTSTDTQYF.

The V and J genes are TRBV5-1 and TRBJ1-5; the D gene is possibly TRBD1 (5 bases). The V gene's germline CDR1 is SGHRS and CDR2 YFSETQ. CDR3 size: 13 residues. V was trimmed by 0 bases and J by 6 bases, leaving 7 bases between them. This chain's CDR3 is CASSLEGTQPQHF. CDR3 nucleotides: TGCGCCAGCAGCTTGGAAGGGACTCAGCCCCAGCATTTT.

Written as DNA, the CDR3 is TGTGCCAGCGCCCGGTCGGCGGACTACGAGCAGTACTTC. Its translation is CASARSADYEQYF. The V and J genes are TRBV2 and TRBJ2-7; D not resolved. CDR1 and CDR2 from the germline V gene are SNHLY and FYNNEI. There are 13 residues in the CDR3. V lost 8 bases and J 3 bases, leaving 14 bases between the germline ends.

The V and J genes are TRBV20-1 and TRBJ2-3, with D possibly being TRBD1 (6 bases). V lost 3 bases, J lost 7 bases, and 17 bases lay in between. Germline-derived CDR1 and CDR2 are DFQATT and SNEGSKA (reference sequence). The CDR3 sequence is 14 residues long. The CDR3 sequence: CSASPGRTGNTQYF. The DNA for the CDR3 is TGCAGTGCTAGTCCAGGGCGAACAGGGAATACGCAGTATTTT.

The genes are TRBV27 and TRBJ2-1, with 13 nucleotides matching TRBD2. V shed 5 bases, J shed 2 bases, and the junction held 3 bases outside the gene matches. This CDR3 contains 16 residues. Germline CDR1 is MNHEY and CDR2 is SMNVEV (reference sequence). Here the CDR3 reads CASSGLAGAAYNEQFF. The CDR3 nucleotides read TGTGCCAGCAGTGGACTAGCGGGAGCGGCCTACAATGAGCAGTTCTTC.

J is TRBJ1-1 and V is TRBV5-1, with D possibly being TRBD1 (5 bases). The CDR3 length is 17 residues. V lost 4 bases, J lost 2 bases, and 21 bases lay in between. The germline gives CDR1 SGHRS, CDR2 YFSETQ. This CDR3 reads CASSPGQGRKLNTEAFF. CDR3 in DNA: TGCGCCAGCAGCCCCGGCCAGGGCCGAAAACTAAACACTGAAGCTTTCTTT.

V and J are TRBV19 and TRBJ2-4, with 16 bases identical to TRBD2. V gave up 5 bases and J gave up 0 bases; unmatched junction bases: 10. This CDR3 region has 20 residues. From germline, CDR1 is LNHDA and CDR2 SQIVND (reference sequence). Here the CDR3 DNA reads TGTGCCAGTAGTCGGACCGGGACTAGCGGGAGGGGCCTAGCCAAAAACATTCAGTACTTC. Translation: CASSRTGTSGRGLAKNIQYF.

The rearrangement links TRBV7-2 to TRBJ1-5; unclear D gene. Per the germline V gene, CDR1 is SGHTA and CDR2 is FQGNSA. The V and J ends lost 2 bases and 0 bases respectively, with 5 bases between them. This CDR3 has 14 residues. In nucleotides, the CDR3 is TGTGCCAGCAGCTTAAAGGCTAGCAATCAGCCCCAGCATTTT. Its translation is CASSLKASNQPQHF.

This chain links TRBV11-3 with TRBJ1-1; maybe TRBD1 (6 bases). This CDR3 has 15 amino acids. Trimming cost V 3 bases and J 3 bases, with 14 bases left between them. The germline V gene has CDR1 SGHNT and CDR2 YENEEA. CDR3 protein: CASSLDSPMDTEAFF. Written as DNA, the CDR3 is TGTGCCAGCAGCTTGGACAGTCCCATGGACACTGAAGCTTTCTTT.

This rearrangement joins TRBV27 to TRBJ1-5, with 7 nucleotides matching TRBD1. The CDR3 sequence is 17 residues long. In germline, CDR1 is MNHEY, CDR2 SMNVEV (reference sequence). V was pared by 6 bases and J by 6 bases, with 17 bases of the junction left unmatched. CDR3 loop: CASRPLLRQGTFQPQHF. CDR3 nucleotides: TGTGCCAGCAGACCTCTGCTGAGACAGGGTACGTTTCAGCCCCAGCATTTT.

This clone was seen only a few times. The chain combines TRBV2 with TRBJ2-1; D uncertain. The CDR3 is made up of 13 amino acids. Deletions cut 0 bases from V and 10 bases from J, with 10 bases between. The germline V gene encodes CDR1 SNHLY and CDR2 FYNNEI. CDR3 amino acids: CASSEAFGTEQFF. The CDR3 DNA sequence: TGTGCCAGCAGTGAAGCATTCGGTACCGAGCAGTTCTTC.

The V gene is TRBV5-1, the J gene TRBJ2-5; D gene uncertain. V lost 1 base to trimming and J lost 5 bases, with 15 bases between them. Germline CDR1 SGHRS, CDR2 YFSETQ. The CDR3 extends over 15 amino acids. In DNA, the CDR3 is TGCGCCAGCAGCTTGTCGGTGGATTTATCGGAGACCCAGTACTTC. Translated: CASSLSVDLSETQYF.

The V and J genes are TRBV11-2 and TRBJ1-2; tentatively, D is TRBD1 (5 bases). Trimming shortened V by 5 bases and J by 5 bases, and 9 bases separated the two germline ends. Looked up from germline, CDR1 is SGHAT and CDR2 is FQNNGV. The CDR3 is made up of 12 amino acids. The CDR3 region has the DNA TGTGCCAGCAGCCCGGGGCAGTATGGCTACACCTTC. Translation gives CASSPGQYGYTF.

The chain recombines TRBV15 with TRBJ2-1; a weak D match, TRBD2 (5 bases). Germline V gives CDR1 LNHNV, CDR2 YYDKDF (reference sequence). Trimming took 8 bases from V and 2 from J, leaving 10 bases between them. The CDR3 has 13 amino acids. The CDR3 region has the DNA TGTGCCACCGGGCGGGCCCCCTACAATGAGCAGTTCTTC. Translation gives CATGRAPYNEQFF.

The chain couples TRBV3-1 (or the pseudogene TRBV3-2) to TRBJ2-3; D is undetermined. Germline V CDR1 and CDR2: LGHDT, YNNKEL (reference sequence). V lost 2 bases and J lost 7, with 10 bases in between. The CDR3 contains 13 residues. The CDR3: CASSQNPANTQYF. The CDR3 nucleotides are TGTGCCAGCAGCCAAAATCCCGCCAATACGCAGTATTTT.

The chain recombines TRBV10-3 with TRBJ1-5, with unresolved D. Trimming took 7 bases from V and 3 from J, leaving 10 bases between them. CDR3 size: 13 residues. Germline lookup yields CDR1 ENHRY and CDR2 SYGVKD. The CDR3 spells CAITRNLNQPQHF. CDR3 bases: TGTGCCATCACCAGGAACCTCAATCAGCCCCAGCATTTT.

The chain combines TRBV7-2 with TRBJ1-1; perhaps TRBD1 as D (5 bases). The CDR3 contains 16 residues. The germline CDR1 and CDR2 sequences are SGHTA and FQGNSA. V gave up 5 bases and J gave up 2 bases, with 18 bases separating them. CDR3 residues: CASSVRAWDPNTEAFF. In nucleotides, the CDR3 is TGTGCCAGCAGCGTCCGGGCGTGGGACCCCAACACTGAAGCTTTCTTT.

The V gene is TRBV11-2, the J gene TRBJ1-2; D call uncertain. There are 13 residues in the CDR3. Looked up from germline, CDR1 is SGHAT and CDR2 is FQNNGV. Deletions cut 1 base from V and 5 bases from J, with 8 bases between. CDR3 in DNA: TGTGCCAGCAGCTTAGTGGCCGAGTATGGCTACACCTTC. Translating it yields CASSLVAEYGYTF.

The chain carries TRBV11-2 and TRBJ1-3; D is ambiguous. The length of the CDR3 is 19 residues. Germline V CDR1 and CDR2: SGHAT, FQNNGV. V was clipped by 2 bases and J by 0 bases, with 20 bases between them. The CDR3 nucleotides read TGTGCCAGCAGCTTATACGTTAGGGAGCCCCTTTCCTCTGGAAACACCATATATTTT. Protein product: CASSLYVREPLSSGNTIYF.